The TCR beta chain under discussion was sequenced for a study of cytomegalovirus exposure and HLA in healthy donors. Amplification used 60 Vbeta primers and 13 Jbeta primers. The method was immunoSEQ multiplex PCR; TCRdb's version includes in-frame clones alone and lacks a portion of them. The sample consists of tens of thousands of clones, about 75% of them appearing once. This TCR was recovered from a man in his forties or fifties in good health and CMV-seronegative. The sample taken for sequencing was PBMCs.

The CDR3 sequence: CASKTRGGETQYF. The DNA for the CDR3 is TGTGCCAGTAAGACCAGAGGGGGTGAGACCCAGTACTTC. This sequence joins TRBV19 and TRBJ2-5; D perhaps matches TRBD1 (6 bases). Germline lookup yields CDR1 LNHDA and CDR2 SQIVND (reference sequence). V lost 7 bases to trimming and J lost 5 bases, with 14 bases between them. The CDR3 is 13 residues long.